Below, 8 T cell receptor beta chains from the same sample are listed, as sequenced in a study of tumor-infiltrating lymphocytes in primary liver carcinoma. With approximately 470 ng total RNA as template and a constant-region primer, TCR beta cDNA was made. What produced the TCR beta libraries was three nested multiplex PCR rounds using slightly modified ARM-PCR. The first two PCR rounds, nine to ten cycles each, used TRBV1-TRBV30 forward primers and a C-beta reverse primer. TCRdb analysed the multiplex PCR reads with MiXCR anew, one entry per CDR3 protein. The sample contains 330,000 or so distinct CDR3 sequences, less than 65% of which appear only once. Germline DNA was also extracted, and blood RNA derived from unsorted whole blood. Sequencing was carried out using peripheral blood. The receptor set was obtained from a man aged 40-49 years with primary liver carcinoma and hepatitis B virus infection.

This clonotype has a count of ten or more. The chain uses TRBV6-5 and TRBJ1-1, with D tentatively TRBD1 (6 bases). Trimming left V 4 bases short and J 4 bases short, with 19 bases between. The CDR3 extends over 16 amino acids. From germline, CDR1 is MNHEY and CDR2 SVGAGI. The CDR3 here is CASSLTLGRTVTEAFF. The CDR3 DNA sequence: TGTGCCAGCAGTTTGACGTTGGGTCGGACAGTCACTGAAGCTTTCTTT.

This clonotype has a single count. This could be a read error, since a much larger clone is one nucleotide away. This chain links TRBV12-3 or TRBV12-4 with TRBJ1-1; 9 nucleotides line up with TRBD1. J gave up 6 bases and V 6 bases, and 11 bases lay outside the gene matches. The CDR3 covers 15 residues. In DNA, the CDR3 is TGTGCCAGCAGGAGACAGGGGGGAAGGATCGCTGAAGCTTTCTTT. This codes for CASRRQGGRIAEAFF.

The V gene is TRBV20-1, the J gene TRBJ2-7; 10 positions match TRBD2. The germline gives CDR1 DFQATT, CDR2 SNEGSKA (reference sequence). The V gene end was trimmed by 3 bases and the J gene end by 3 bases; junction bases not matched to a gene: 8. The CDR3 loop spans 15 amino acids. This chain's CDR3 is CSARAGTSDLYEQYF. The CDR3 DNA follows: TGCAGTGCTAGGGCCGGGACTAGCGATCTCTACGAGCAGTACTTC.

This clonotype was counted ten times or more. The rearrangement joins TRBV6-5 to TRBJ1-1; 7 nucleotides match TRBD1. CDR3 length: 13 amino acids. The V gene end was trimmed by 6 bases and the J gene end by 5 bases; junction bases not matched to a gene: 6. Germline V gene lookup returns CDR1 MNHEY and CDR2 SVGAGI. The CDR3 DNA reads TGTGCCAGCAGCACCTGGACAGGAACTGAAGCTTTCTTT. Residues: CASSTWTGTEAFF.

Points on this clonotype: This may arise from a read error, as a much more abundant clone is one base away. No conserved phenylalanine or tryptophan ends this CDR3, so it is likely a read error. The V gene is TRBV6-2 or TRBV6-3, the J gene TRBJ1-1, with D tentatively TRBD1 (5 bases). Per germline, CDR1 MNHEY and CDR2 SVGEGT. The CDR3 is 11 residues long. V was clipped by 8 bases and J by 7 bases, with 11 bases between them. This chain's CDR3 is CASARDSEAFI. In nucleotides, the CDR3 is TGTGCCAGCGCCCGAGACAGTGAAGCTTTCATT.

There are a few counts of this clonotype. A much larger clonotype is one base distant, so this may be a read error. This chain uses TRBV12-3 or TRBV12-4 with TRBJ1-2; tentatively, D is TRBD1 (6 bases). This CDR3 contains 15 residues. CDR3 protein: CASTLGDTPNYGYTF. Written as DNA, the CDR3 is TGTGCCAGCACTTTAGGGGACACGCCGAACTATGGCTACACCTTC.

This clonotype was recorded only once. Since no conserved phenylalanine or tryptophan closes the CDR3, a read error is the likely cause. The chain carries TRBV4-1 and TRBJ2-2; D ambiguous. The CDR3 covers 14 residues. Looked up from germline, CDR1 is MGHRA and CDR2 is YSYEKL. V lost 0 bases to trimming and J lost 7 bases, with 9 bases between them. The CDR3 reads CASSQDQGGGELFI. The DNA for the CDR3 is TGCGCCAGCAGCCAAGATCAAGGCGGCGGGGAGCTGTTTATT.

The DNA for the CDR3 is TGCGCCAGCAGCACACGACAGGGGGCAAACTATGGCTACACCTTC. It is translated as CASSTRQGANYGYTF. The V call is TRBV4-1, the J call TRBJ1-2, with TRBD1 identical over 10 bases. Looked up from germline, CDR1 is MGHRA and CDR2 is YSYEKL. V gave up 5 bases and J gave up 2 bases; unmatched junction bases: 5. This CDR3 contains 15 residues.